The T cell receptor (beta chain) under discussion was sequenced for a study of blood T cell repertoires in COVID-19. Across the whole study: Collection of acute and convalescent COVID-19 samples took place in the United States, Italy and Spain. Sources were T cells, B-cell-depleted T cells, or PBMCs; the material itself was cDNA or gDNA.

How the authors handled the data: The assay estimated nucleated cells by amplifying reference gene primers. The data were produced by immunoSEQ multiplex PCR, yet TCRdb's version contains in-frame clones alone and is incomplete. V, J and clone size were drawn from that table, and D and trimming were deduced from the DNA. The sample lists some 500,000 clones, roughly 89% occurring once. Per the germline V gene, CDR1 is SGHDT and CDR2 is YYEEEE. Trimming took 5 bases from V and 5 from J; bases not matched to a gene: 9. The CDR3 runs to 14 residues. Sequencing was done on a sample of peripheral blood. The TCR was taken from a woman between 45 and 65 years old with COVID-19, enrolled during active disease. The gene calls are TRBV5-6 and TRBJ2-7, with 8 nucleotides matching TRBD2. The CDR3 loop reads CASSLIAGINEQYF. CDR3 coding DNA: TGTGCCAGCAGTTTAATAGCGGGGATAAACGAGCAGTACTTC.